Each of the 17 T cell receptor beta chains below was sequenced from the same sample in a study of blood T cell repertoires in COVID-19. Libraries were prepared by immunoSEQ multiplex PCR; TCRdb keeps only in-frame clonotypes and omits some of them. The sample shows about 330,000 clones, around 85% of them seen only once. The sequenced sample consisted of peripheral blood. The receptor set was obtained from a human donor in a cohort sampled during active COVID-19.

V usage is TRBV7-6 and J usage is TRBJ1-1, with D tentatively TRBD1 (6 bases). Trimming pared 1 base from V and 1 base from J, leaving 10 bases between. Germline CDR1 reads SGHVS; CDR2 reads FNYEAQ. CDR3 length: 15 residues. Here the CDR3 DNA reads TGTGCCAGCAGCTTAGATGGGACACCGAACACTGAAGCTTTCTTT. Its protein product is CASSLDGTPNTEAFF.

The chain recombines TRBV25-1 with TRBJ1-6; 8 positions match TRBD1. The CDR3 has 15 residues. CDR1 MGHDK and CDR2 SYGVNS come from the germline V gene. Trimming cost V 2 bases and J 10 bases; bases outside gene matches: 7. CDR3 bases: TGTGCCAGCAGTGAACGACAGGGGATGGCCTCACCCCTCCACTTT. It yields the protein CASSERQGMASPLHF.

V usage is TRBV7-9 and J usage is TRBJ1-1; TRBD1 is a possible D gene (5 bases). CDR3 length: 15 residues. In germline, CDR1 is SEHNR, CDR2 FQNEAQ (reference sequence). The ends were cut back, 0 bases at V and 7 bases at J, with 15 bases in the middle. CDR3 region: CASSLAHPAGGEAFF. The CDR3, as DNA: TGTGCCAGCAGCTTAGCGCATCCGGCGGGGGGTGAAGCTTTCTTT.

V usage is TRBV19 and J usage is TRBJ2-5; 8 nucleotides match TRBD1. This CDR3 has 15 amino acids. Trimming cost V 8 bases and J 4 bases; bases outside gene matches: 12. Germline values: CDR1 LNHDA, CDR2 SQIVND (reference sequence). DNA for the CDR3: TGTGCCAGTTCACATAAACAGGGGGATAGAGAGACCCAGTACTTC. Its translation: CASSHKQGDRETQYF.

The chain couples TRBV19 to TRBJ1-4; TRBD1 aligns across 7 bases. The CDR3 is 15 residues long. Germline CDR1 and CDR2: LNHDA and SQIVND (reference sequence). With 6 bases clipped from V and 0 bases from J, the junction kept 4 bases outside the gene matches. This CDR3 is CASRTGSTTNEKLFF. CDR3 nucleotide sequence: TGTGCCAGTAGGACAGGGAGCACAACTAATGAAAAACTGTTTTTT. The complete variable domain, with remaining parts taken from reference TRBV19 and TRBJ1-4, reads DGGITQSPKYLFRKEGQNVTLSCEQNLNHDAMYWYRQDPGQGLRLIYYSQIVNDFQKGDIAEGYSVSREKKESFPLTVTSAQKNPTAFYLCASRTGSTTNEKLFFGSGTQLSVL.

In nucleotides, the CDR3 is TGTGCCAGTAGTCCAAGACTAGCCAAAGCCTACTACAATGAGCAGTTCTTC. Encoded protein: CASSPRLAKAYYNEQFF. The gene calls are TRBV19 and TRBJ2-1, with 7 positions matching TRBD2. Germline V gives CDR1 LNHDA, CDR2 SQIVND (reference sequence). With 5 bases clipped from V and 3 bases from J, the junction kept 13 bases outside the gene matches. There are 17 residues in the CDR3. Filled out from reference TRBV19 and TRBJ2-1, the complete variable domain reads DGGITQSPKYLFRKEGQNVTLSCEQNLNHDAMYWYRQDPGQGLRLIYYSQIVNDFQKGDIAEGYSVSREKKESFPLTVTSAQKNPTAFYLCASSPRLAKAYYNEQFFGPGTRLTVL.

The chain uses TRBV14 and TRBJ1-1, with D unresolved. CDR3 length equals 13 residues. With 4 bases removed from V and 3 bases from J, the gap between germline ends came to 9 bases. Germline V CDR1 and CDR2: SGHDN, FVKESK. CDR3 loop: CASSLKSYTEAFF. In DNA, the CDR3 is TGTGCCAGCAGCCTAAAGAGTTACACTGAAGCTTTCTTT. The full variable domain, with the rest looked up from reference TRBV14 and TRBJ1-1, is EAGVTQFPSHSVIEKGQTVTLRCDPISGHDNLYWYRRVMGKEIKFLLHFVKESKQDESGMPNNRFLAERTGGTYSTLKVQPAELEDSGVYFCASSLKSYTEAFFGQGTRLTVV.

This clone was counted a few times. The V call is TRBV30, the J call TRBJ1-6; no clear D gene. The V gene lost 6 bases and the J gene lost 6 bases, with 12 bases spanning the gap. This CDR3 is built from 13 residues. The germline CDR1 and CDR2 sequences are GTSNPN and SVGIG (reference sequence). The CDR3 DNA reads as TGTGCCTGTAGGAGCAACCTTAATTCACCCCTCCACTTT. Its translation is CACRSNLNSPLHF. Filled out from reference TRBV30 and TRBJ1-6, the complete variable domain reads SQTIHQWPATLVQPVGSPLSLECTVEGTSNPNLYWYRQAAGRGLQLLFYSVGIGQISSEVPQNLSASRPQDRQFILSSKKLLLSDSGFYLCACRSNLNSPLHFGNGTRLTVT.

The genes are TRBV7-3 and TRBJ1-1; D possibly corresponds to TRBD1 (5 bases). V lost 1 base and J 4 bases, leaving 13 bases between the germline ends. The CDR3 loop spans 15 amino acids. Germline V gene lookup returns CDR1 SGHTA and CDR2 FQGTGA. CDR3 loop: CASSLNGGRLTEAFF. The CDR3 DNA reads TGTGCCAGCAGCTTAAACGGGGGTAGGCTCACTGAAGCTTTCTTT. The full variable domain, its missing parts supplied by reference TRBV7-3 and TRBJ1-1, is GAGVSQTPSNKVTEKGKYVELRCDPISGHTALYWYRQSLGQGPEFLIYFQGTGAADDSGLPNDRFFAVRPEGSVSTLKIQRTERGDSAVYLCASSLNGGRLTEAFFGQGTRLTVV.

The rearrangement uses TRBV27 and TRBJ1-1; no definite D call. Trimming removed 2 bases from V and 1 base from J, with 5 bases in between. Germline CDR1 reads MNHEY; CDR2 reads SMNVEV (reference sequence). CDR3 length equals 13 residues. In DNA form, the CDR3 reads TGTGCCAGCAGTTTAACACAGAACACTGAAGCTTTCTTT. Its translation is CASSLTQNTEAFF.

A remark on this clone: Different DNA sequences within this sample yield the same CDR3. V usage is TRBV7-3 and J usage is TRBJ2-7, with 11 nucleotides matching TRBD2. There are 15 residues in the CDR3. The trim removed 2 bases at V and 2 bases at J, leaving 2 bases unmatched. The germline CDR1 and CDR2 sequences are SGHTA and FQGTGA. This CDR3 reads CASSLLAGGTYEQYF. The CDR3 DNA reads as TGTGCCAGCAGCTTACTAGCGGGGGGTACCTACGAGCAGTACTTC.

In its sample, this clone was seen a few times. This sequence joins TRBV4-2 and TRBJ2-3; 9 bases are a match to TRBD2. The CDR3 runs to 15 residues. The trim removed 4 bases at V and 6 bases at J, leaving 8 bases unmatched. Germline assignment: CDR1 LGHNA and CDR2 YNFKEQ. The CDR3 is CASSPAGGREDTQYF. The CDR3 DNA follows: TGTGCCAGCAGCCCGGCGGGGGGGCGTGAGGATACGCAGTATTTT.

The chain joins TRBV20-1 to TRBJ2-7, with 9 bases fitting TRBD2. This CDR3 spans 13 amino acids. V trimming: 3 bases; J trimming: 8 bases; junction bases outside the gene matches: 8. The V gene's germline CDR1 is DFQATT and CDR2 SNEGSKA (reference sequence). The CDR3 coding sequence is TGCAGTGCTAGTCCCAGCGGGGGGATTCAGCAGTACTTC. It translates to CSASPSGGIQQYF.

V is TRBV10-3 and J is TRBJ2-7, with TRBD1 matching 9 bases. V was clipped by 0 bases and J by 4 bases; unmatched bases: 7. Germline assignment: CDR1 ENHRY and CDR2 SYGVKD. The CDR3 is 16 residues long. Here the CDR3 DNA reads TGTGCCATCAGTGAGTCAGTGGACAGGGGCTCGTACGAGCAGTACTTC. Residues: CAISESVDRGSYEQYF.

As to this clone: One end of the junction does not line up with germline, which may come from a read error. The chain uses TRBV18 and TRBJ1-5, with a possible D match to TRBD1 (5 bases). The CDR3 consists of 15 residues. CDR1 and CDR2 (germline): KGHSH, LQKENI. CDR3 nucleotides: TGTGCCAGCTCACCATCGGTTGGGACTTTTGAATCCCATAGTTTT. It is translated as CASSPSVGTFESHSF.

This clone was found many times. V gene TRBV9 combines with J gene TRBJ1-3, with a possible D match to TRBD1 (5 bases). Germline loops: CDR1 SGDLS, CDR2 YYNGEE. Trimming removed 0 bases at V and 5 bases at J, with 15 bases between. The CDR3 extends over 16 amino acids. CDR3 residues: CASSVGPGDSRNTIYF. CDR3 nucleotides: TGTGCCAGCAGCGTAGGCCCTGGTGACAGTAGAAACACCATATATTTT.

The chain has TRBV4-1 and TRBJ2-7; D is possibly TRBD1 (5 bases). Per the germline V gene, CDR1 is MGHRA and CDR2 is YSYEKL. This CDR3 is 14 amino acids long. V lost 0 bases, J lost 2 bases, and 8 bases lay in between. This CDR3 reads CASSQDGAAYEQYF. CDR3 bases: TGCGCCAGCAGCCAAGATGGGGCCGCCTACGAGCAGTACTTC.